Listed below are T cell receptor beta chains from one sample, sequenced in a study of tumor-infiltrating lymphocytes in primary liver carcinoma. MiXCR, applied by TCRdb to the multiplex PCR reads, yields one record per CDR3 protein. The top ten clones hold about 6.5% of a sample with 330,000 or so distinct CDR3 sequences, about 61% of them seen once. The sequenced sample was peripheral blood. The receptors shown here come from a man aged 40-49 years with primary liver carcinoma and hepatitis B virus infection. Each CDR3 is given with its conserved first and last residue. A D gene is named only where the DNA matches it firmly. Where a row states a size, it is once, few, many or the class of an expanded clone; other rows omit it.

v_gene: TRBV4-1; d_gene: TRBD1; j_gene: TRBJ1-3; abundance: NA; CDR3aa: CAGSRLRDRQTGNTIYF; CDR3nt: TGCGCCGGCAGCCGACTCCGGGACAGGCAGACGGGAAACACCATATATTTT
v_gene: TRBV6-5; d_gene: NA; j_gene: TRBJ2-7; abundance: many; CDR3aa: CASSPTSYEQYF; CDR3nt: TGTGCCAGCAGCCCGACTAGCTACGAGCAGTACTTC
v_gene: TRBV5-1; d_gene: NA; j_gene: TRBJ2-1; abundance: NA; CDR3aa: CASSLAPTTGLTYNGQFF; CDR3nt: TGCGCCAGCAGCTTGGCCCCGACCACAGGGTTAACCTACAATGGGCAGTTCTTC
v_gene: TRBV4-1; d_gene: TRBD1; j_gene: TRBJ2-7; abundance: many; CDR3aa: CASSLMTGAYEQYF; CDR3nt: TGCGCCAGCAGCCTTATGACAGGGGCCTACGAGCAGTACTTC
v_gene: TRBV12-3/TRBV12-4; d_gene: TRBD1; j_gene: TRBJ2-7; abundance: many; CDR3aa: CASRGTGGSYEQYF; CDR3nt: TGTGCCAGCAGAGGGACAGGGGGTTCCTACGAGCAGTACTTC
v_gene: TRBV4-1; d_gene: TRBD1; j_gene: TRBJ2-3; abundance: many; CDR3aa: CASSPGDRGADTQYF; CDR3nt: TGCGCCAGCAGCCCAGGAGACAGGGGGGCAGATACGCAGTATTTT
v_gene: TRBV29-1; d_gene: TRBD1; j_gene: TRBJ2-7; abundance: NA; CDR3aa: CSVDQQGIDEQYF; CDR3nt: TGCAGCGTTGACCAACAGGGGATCGACGAACAGTACTTC
v_gene: TRBV19; d_gene: NA; j_gene: TRBJ2-1; abundance: few; CDR3aa: CASSIGPANEQFF; CDR3nt: TGTGCCAGTAGTATCGGACCGGCCAATGAGCAGTTCTTC
v_gene: TRBV6-5; d_gene: TRBD1; j_gene: TRBJ2-5; abundance: many; CDR3aa: CASSYQGARGETQYF; CDR3nt: TGTGCCAGCAGTTACCAGGGGGCGAGAGGAGAGACCCAGTACTTC
v_gene: TRBV7-2; d_gene: TRBD1; j_gene: TRBJ1-2; abundance: NA; CDR3aa: CASSLATGDSYGYTF; CDR3nt: TGTGCCAGCAGCTTAGCCACAGGGGATTCCTATGGCTACACCTTC
v_gene: TRBV11-2; d_gene: TRBD1; j_gene: TRBJ2-5; abundance: NA; CDR3aa: CAISLGTGDQETRYF; CDR3nt: TGTGCCATCAGCTTAGGGACAGGGGACCAAGAGACCCGGTACTTC
v_gene: TRBV28; d_gene: TRBD2; j_gene: TRBJ2-1; abundance: few; CDR3aa: CASSPTGIAGRVNEQFF; CDR3nt: TGTGCCAGCAGCCCTACAGGGATAGCGGGAAGAGTAAATGAGCAGTTCTTC
v_gene: TRBV5-4; d_gene: TRBD2; j_gene: TRBJ2-5; abundance: NA; CDR3aa: CASSLPAIAGGRRETQYF; CDR3nt: TGTGCCAGCAGCCTCCCCGCCATAGCGGGAGGGCGAAGGGAGACCCAGTACTTC
v_gene: TRBV29-1; d_gene: NA; j_gene: TRBJ2-2; abundance: NA; CDR3aa: CSGGLNTGELFF; CDR3nt: TGCAGCGGGGGACTTAACACCGGGGAGCTGTTTTTT
v_gene: TRBV6-2/TRBV6-3; d_gene: NA; j_gene: TRBJ1-5; abundance: NA; CDR3aa: CASSRPGQLFSNQPQHF; CDR3nt: TGTGCCAGCAGCCGCCCCGGACAGCTTTTTAGCAATCAGCCCCAGCATTTT
v_gene: TRBV10-1; d_gene: TRBD2; j_gene: TRBJ2-3; abundance: many; CDR3aa: CASSETSGTADTQYF; CDR3nt: TGCGCCAGCAGTGAGACTAGCGGGACGGCAGATACGCAGTATTTT
v_gene: TRBV24-1; d_gene: TRBD1; j_gene: TRBJ2-5; abundance: once; CDR3aa: CATSESGTGETQYF; CDR3nt: TGTGCCACCAGTGAATCCGGGACAGGAGAGACCCAGTACTTC
v_gene: TRBV10-3; d_gene: NA; j_gene: TRBJ2-3; abundance: many; CDR3aa: CAISESTPAGTQYF; CDR3nt: TGTGCCATCAGTGAGAGTACCCCGGCCGGTACGCAGTATTTT
v_gene: TRBV11-2; d_gene: NA; j_gene: TRBJ2-7; abundance: many; CDR3aa: CASSPSGLSYEQYF; CDR3nt: TGTGCCAGCAGCCCCAGCGGGCTTTCCTACGAGCAGTACTTC
v_gene: TRBV11-2; d_gene: TRBD1; j_gene: TRBJ2-5; abundance: NA; CDR3aa: CASISTGLGETQSF; CDR3nt: TGTGCCAGCATCTCGACAGGGTTGGGGGAGACCCAGTCCTTC
v_gene: TRBV28; d_gene: NA; j_gene: TRBJ2-7; abundance: NA; CDR3aa: CASSLSSVASHEQYF; CDR3nt: TGTGCCAGCAGTCTCTCTAGCGTGGCCTCCCACGAGCAGTACTTC
v_gene: TRBV5-6; d_gene: NA; j_gene: TRBJ2-3; abundance: many; CDR3aa: CASSLTRVGTDTQYF; CDR3nt: TGTGCCAGCAGCTTGACAAGGGTCGGGACAGATACGCAGTATTTT
v_gene: TRBV11-1; d_gene: TRBD1; j_gene: TRBJ2-7; abundance: once; CDR3aa: CASRSGQGGYEEYF; CDR3nt: TGTGCCAGCAGATCTGGACAGGGGGGATACGAGGAGTATTTC
v_gene: TRBV6-6; d_gene: NA; j_gene: TRBJ1-2; abundance: NA; CDR3aa: CASSQEGPPAGYTF; CDR3nt: TGTGCCAGCAGCCAAGAAGGGCCCCCTGCAGGCTACACCTTC
v_gene: TRBV19; d_gene: TRBD2; j_gene: TRBJ2-2; abundance: NA; CDR3aa: CASRNSGINTGELFF; CDR3nt: TGTGCCAGTAGAAATAGCGGGATAAACACCGGGGAGCTGTTTTTT
v_gene: TRBV12-3/TRBV12-4; d_gene: TRBD2; j_gene: TRBJ2-3; abundance: NA; CDR3aa: CASKTSGIFTDTQYF; CDR3nt: TGTGCCAGCAAGACTAGCGGGATATTTACAGATACGCAGTATTTT
v_gene: TRBV18; d_gene: NA; j_gene: TRBJ1-2; abundance: NA; CDR3aa: CASSPNREGNYGYTF; CDR3nt: TGTGCCAGCTCACCGAATCGGGAGGGGAACTATGGCTACACCTTC
v_gene: TRBV12-3/TRBV12-4; d_gene: NA; j_gene: TRBJ2-4; abundance: many; CDR3aa: CARSGWGDENIQYF; CDR3nt: TGTGCCAGGAGTGGCTGGGGAGATGAAAACATTCAGTACTTC
v_gene: TRBV11-3; d_gene: NA; j_gene: TRBJ2-2; abundance: NA; CDR3aa: CASSLIGTGALFF; CDR3nt: TGTGCCAGCAGCTTAATCGGGACCGGGGCGCTATTTTTT
v_gene: TRBV12-3/TRBV12-4; d_gene: NA; j_gene: TRBJ2-2; abundance: many; CDR3aa: CASSRQVNTGELFF; CDR3nt: TGTGCCAGCAGCCGACAGGTCAACACCGGGGAGCTGTTTTTT
v_gene: TRBV28; d_gene: TRBD1; j_gene: TRBJ2-2; abundance: few; CDR3aa: CASRKGGYHGELFF; CDR3nt: TGTGCCAGCAGAAAAGGGGGCTACCACGGGGAGCTGTTTTTT
v_gene: TRBV11-2; d_gene: NA; j_gene: TRBJ2-7; abundance: NA; CDR3aa: CAISVRDESCYEQYF; CDR3nt: TGTGCCATCAGCGTGCGGGACGAATCCTGTTACGAGCAGTACTTC
v_gene: TRBV11-2; d_gene: NA; j_gene: TRBJ2-7; abundance: NA; CDR3aa: CASSPGVGREPYEQYF; CDR3nt: TGTGCCAGCAGCCCCGGGGTGGGCAGGGAACCCTACGAGCAGTACTTC
v_gene: TRBV6-2/TRBV6-3; d_gene: TRBD2; j_gene: TRBJ2-7; abundance: many; CDR3aa: CASTSSGRVGYEQYF; CDR3nt: TGTGCCAGCACCTCTAGCGGGAGGGTCGGCTACGAGCAGTACTTC
v_gene: TRBV12-3/TRBV12-4; d_gene: NA; j_gene: TRBJ2-1; abundance: many; CDR3aa: CASSHPTGPPRDEQFF; CDR3nt: TGTGCCAGCAGTCACCCTACGGGACCACCGAGGGATGAGCAGTTCTTC
v_gene: TRBV5-1; d_gene: NA; j_gene: TRBJ2-7; abundance: NA; CDR3aa: CASSVSGNGYEEYF; CDR3nt: TGCGCCAGCAGTGTCTCTGGGAACGGCTACGAGGAGTACTTC
v_gene: TRBV11-2; d_gene: TRBD2; j_gene: TRBJ2-1; abundance: NA; CDR3aa: CASSARLAGDKSEQFF; CDR3nt: TGTGCCAGCAGCGCGCGACTAGCGGGAGATAAGTCTGAGCAGTTCTTC
v_gene: TRBV10-3; d_gene: NA; j_gene: TRBJ2-1; abundance: NA; CDR3aa: CAISEFTTGVGSYNEQLF; CDR3nt: TGTGCCATCAGTGAATTTACTACGGGGGTCGGGTCCTACAATGAGCAGCTCTTC
v_gene: TRBV4-3; d_gene: NA; j_gene: TRBJ2-1; abundance: many; CDR3aa: CASSPIIHNEQFF; CDR3nt: TGCGCCAGCAGCCCGATTATACACAATGAGCAGTTCTTC
v_gene: TRBV11-3; d_gene: TRBD2; j_gene: TRBJ2-3; abundance: NA; CDR3aa: CASSLGLSSGSKDTDTQYF; CDR3nt: TGTGCCAGCAGCTTAGGGTTGTCTAGCGGGAGTAAGGACACAGATACGCAGTATTTT
v_gene: TRBV12-3/TRBV12-4; d_gene: TRBD2; j_gene: TRBJ2-4; abundance: NA; CDR3aa: CASSQGVAGGEESIQYF; CDR3nt: TGCGCCAGCAGCCAAGGGGTAGCGGGAGGGGAAGAAAGCATTCAGTACTTC
v_gene: TRBV6-2/TRBV6-3; d_gene: NA; j_gene: TRBJ1-1; abundance: NA; CDR3aa: CVSRNPGGGTEAFF; CDR3nt: TGTGTCAGTAGAAACCCCGGGGGCGGCACTGAAGCTTTCTTT
v_gene: TRBV5-5; d_gene: TRBD2; j_gene: TRBJ2-5; abundance: few; CDR3aa: CASSLAGREETQYF; CDR3nt: TGTGCCAGCAGCTTGGCCGGGAGGGAAGAGACCCAGTACTTC
v_gene: TRBV7-9; d_gene: NA; j_gene: TRBJ2-7; abundance: few; CDR3aa: CDSSWGYEQYF; CDR3nt: TGTGACAGCAGCTGGGGCTACGAGCAGTACTTC
v_gene: TRBV4-1; d_gene: NA; j_gene: TRBJ2-7; abundance: NA; CDR3aa: CASCPGRRYVQYF; CDR3nt: TGCGCCAGCTGCCCGGGCCGTCGGTACGTGCAGTACTTC
v_gene: TRBV19; d_gene: TRBD2; j_gene: TRBJ2-7; abundance: NA; CDR3aa: CASRRTSGPYEQYF; CDR3nt: TGTGCCAGTAGAAGGACTAGCGGACCCTACGAGCAGTACTTC
v_gene: TRBV6-6; d_gene: TRBD1; j_gene: TRBJ1-2; abundance: NA; CDR3aa: CASSAQGGFHGYTF; CDR3nt: TGCGCCAGCAGTGCTCAGGGGGGCTTCCATGGCTACACCTTC
v_gene: TRBV30; d_gene: NA; j_gene: TRBJ2-5; abundance: few; CDR3aa: CAWSLASSGTQYF; CDR3nt: TGTGCCTGGAGTTTGGCGAGTTCGGGGACCCAGTACTTC
v_gene: TRBV12-3/TRBV12-4; d_gene: TRBD2; j_gene: TRBJ2-1; abundance: many; CDR3aa: CASSGTSGLYNEQFF; CDR3nt: TGTGCCAGCAGTGGGACTAGCGGGCTGTATAATGAGCAGTTCTTC
v_gene: TRBV4-2; d_gene: NA; j_gene: TRBJ2-1; abundance: NA; CDR3aa: CASSQDVGAGRGNEQFF; CDR3nt: TGCGCCAGCAGCCAGGATGTCGGAGCAGGGAGAGGCAATGAGCAGTTCTTC